In its sample, the clone carrying this TCR beta chain was seen a few times. Its antigen is unidentified. The data are from a study of beta chain features in type 1 diabetes. Whole-study results and caveats: There was a moderate but significant shortening of TCRB CDR3s in all four CD4+ subsets of Type 1 diabetes patients. Naive, central memory and Treg TCRB repertoires appeared more alike in patients than in healthy donors.

The authors reverse transcribed all of the isolated RNA, so sequencing captured expressed TCRB transcripts. Sequencing was performed with immunoSEQ multiplex PCR; in TCRdb, only in-frame clones are kept and a portion is missing. The sample holds around 140,000 clones, 9.7% seen once. The sequence came from a woman aged 40 to 50 in good health. The sample was central memory CD4+ T cells from blood.

Written as DNA, the CDR3 is TGTGCCAGCAGTGGCACAGGGCGGTACACTGAAGCTTTCTTT. This encodes CASSGTGRYTEAFF. The gene calls are TRBV6-5 and TRBJ1-1; perhaps TRBD1 as D (6 bases). Germline CDR1 reads MNHEY; CDR2 reads SVGAGI. This CDR3 contains 14 residues. Trimming left V 5 bases short and J 3 bases short, with 13 bases between.